Following are 26 T cell receptor beta chains from one sample sequenced in a study of control samples from healthy donors and cancer patients. Measured with immunoSEQ multiplex PCR; TCRdb has only the in-frame clones, and not every one. The data hold fewer than 200,000 clones, with approximately 92% observed a single time. The specimen sequenced was blood. The source is a man aged 18 to 29 in good health.

J is TRBJ2-5 and V is TRBV15, with TRBD2 matching 10 bases. Looked up from germline, CDR1 is LNHNV and CDR2 is YYDKDF (reference sequence). The CDR3 has 15 residues. J gave up 1 base and V 3 bases, and 2 bases lay outside the gene matches. In DNA, the CDR3 is TGTGCCACCAGCAGGGCTAGCGGGGGCCAAGAGACCCAGTACTTC. This translates into CATSRASGGQETQYF.

The chain recombines TRBV6-5 with TRBJ2-3, with D unresolved. Germline lookup yields CDR1 MNHEY and CDR2 SVGAGI. The V and J ends lost 0 bases and 1 base respectively, with 8 bases between them. The CDR3 has 15 residues. The CDR3 protein is CASSYSGFGTDTQYF. As DNA, the CDR3 is TGTGCCAGCAGTTACTCTGGGTTCGGCACAGATACGCAGTATTTT.

This clone was recorded only once. This sequence joins TRBV2 and TRBJ1-5; possible D gene TRBD1, 6 bases. This CDR3 spans 16 amino acids. CDR1 and CDR2 from the germline V gene are SNHLY and FYNNEI. V was pared by 3 bases and J by 0 bases, with 12 bases between. The CDR3 sequence is CASSDKSGVSNQPQHF. Here the CDR3 DNA reads TGTGCCAGCAGTGATAAATCAGGGGTTAGCAATCAGCCCCAGCATTTT.

This chain connects TRBV27 to TRBJ2-7; TRBD1 agrees at 8 bases. The CDR3 has 15 amino acids. Germline values: CDR1 MNHEY, CDR2 SMNVEV (reference sequence). J was trimmed by 1 base and V by 7 bases; bases with no gene match: 9. For the CDR3, the DNA is TGTGCCAGCAAATCCCTAGGGACAGGTTCCTACGAGCAGTACTTC. Protein: CASKSLGTGSYEQYF.

The gene calls are TRBV12-5 and TRBJ2-7, with 11 bases aligning to TRBD1. The V segment lost 3 bases and the J segment 3 bases; nucleotides outside the gene matches: 10. In germline, CDR1 is LGHNT, CDR2 FRNRAP. The CDR3 is 17 residues long. CDR3 bases: TGTGCTAGTGGTTTCTACATTTACGGGACAGGGGGCTACGAGCAGTACTTC. It is translated as CASGFYIYGTGGYEQYF.

This chain uses TRBV2 with TRBJ2-7; a possible D gene is TRBD1 (5 bases). Germline lookup yields CDR1 SNHLY and CDR2 FYNNEI. Trimming removed 6 bases from V and 0 bases from J, with 9 bases in between. The CDR3 is made up of 13 amino acids. In nucleotides, the CDR3 is TGTGCCAGCAGCAGACAGCCCTCCTACGAGCAGTACTTC. It encodes CASSRQPSYEQYF.

The rearrangement joins TRBV6-5 to TRBJ2-7, with 9 positions matching TRBD1. CDR1 MNHEY and CDR2 SVGAGI come from the germline V gene. The CDR3 is made up of 15 amino acids. The V and J ends lost 6 bases and 0 bases, in that order; junction bases with no gene match: 6. The CDR3 sequence: CASRGTQGASYEQYF. CDR3 nucleotide sequence: TGTGCCAGCAGAGGTACACAGGGGGCCTCCTACGAGCAGTACTTC.

The CDR3 loop reads CASSLEAGYNEQFF. DNA of the CDR3: TGCGCCAGCAGCTTGGAGGCCGGGTACAATGAGCAGTTCTTC. J is TRBJ2-1 and V is TRBV5-1; unclear D gene. Germline CDR1 SGHRS, CDR2 YFSETQ. The CDR3 covers 14 residues. V was clipped by 0 bases and J by 4 bases, with 8 bases between them. Full variable domain (rest looked up from reference TRBV5-1 and TRBJ2-1): KAGVTQTPRYLIKTRGQQVTLSCSPISGHRSVSWYQQTPGQGLQFLFEYFSETQRNKGNFPGRFSGRQFSNSRSEMNVSTLELGDSALYLCASSLEAGYNEQFFGPGTRLTVL.

The rearrangement uses TRBV11-3 and TRBJ2-7, with 7 nucleotides matching TRBD1. The V and J ends lost 5 bases and 5 bases, in that order; junction bases with no gene match: 15. Germline assignment: CDR1 SGHNT and CDR2 YENEEA. The CDR3 contains 16 residues. CDR3 DNA sequence: TGTGCCAGCAGCCCAACCTCGACAGGGTCTCGGAACGAGCAGTACTTC. Encoded protein: CASSPTSTGSRNEQYF. Full variable domain (remainder filled in from reference TRBV11-3 and TRBJ2-7): EAGVVQSPRYKIIEKKQPVAFWCNPISGHNTLYWYLQNLGQGPELLIRYENEEAVDDSQLPKDRFSAERLKGVDSTLKIQPAELGDSAVYLCASSPTSTGSRNEQYFGPGTRLTVT.

The V and J genes are TRBV6-5 and TRBJ2-7; the D is unclear. In germline, CDR1 is MNHEY, CDR2 SVGAGI. The CDR3 has 15 residues. V was clipped by 0 bases and J by 6 bases, with 15 bases between them. The CDR3 DNA is TGTGCCAGCAGTTACTCGCGCGCGTCGGGCGGCGAGCAGTACTTC. It translates to CASSYSRASGGEQYF.

The chain recombines TRBV5-4 with TRBJ2-4; TRBD2 matches 7 bases. The CDR3 loop spans 15 amino acids. With V trimmed by 3 bases and J by 2 bases, 5 bases remained unmatched. The germline V gene encodes CDR1 SGHNT and CDR2 YYREEE (reference sequence). CDR3 bases: TGTGCCAGCAGCTCACGCGGGACTACCAAAAACATTCAGTACTTC. Its translation is CASSSRGTTKNIQYF.

This chain links TRBV10-3 with TRBJ2-7, with TRBD1 matching over 8 bases. Germline V gives CDR1 ENHRY, CDR2 SYGVKD. CDR3 length: 13 residues. J lost 5 bases, V lost 10 bases, and 10 bases had no gene match. CDR3 region: CATGTGETNEQYF. The CDR3 DNA is TGTGCCACTGGGACAGGTGAGACGAACGAGCAGTACTTC.

The genes are TRBV10-1 and TRBJ2-3; D may be TRBD2 (7 bases). The CDR3 contains 13 residues. CDR1 and CDR2 (germline): WNHNN, SYGVQD (reference sequence). Trimming removed 10 bases at V and 2 bases at J, with 13 bases between. The CDR3 loop is CATEGGATDTQYF. The CDR3 region has the DNA TGCGCCACCGAAGGGGGGGCCACAGATACGCAGTATTTT.

J is TRBJ2-6 and V is TRBV29-1; D gene uncertain. Germline V gene lookup returns CDR1 SQVTM and CDR2 ANQGSEA. The CDR3 consists of 13 residues. Trimming stripped 7 bases from V and 0 bases from J, with 7 bases between. The CDR3 DNA sequence: TGCAGCGCGAAGAGCTCTGGGGCCAACGTCCTGACTTTC. Translating it yields CSAKSSGANVLTF.

The chain recombines TRBV18 with TRBJ2-3; TRBD2 matches at 7 bases. The CDR3 consists of 14 residues. Germline CDR1 and CDR2: KGHSH and LQKENI. Unmatched junction bases numbered 10, after V lost 3 bases and J lost 10 bases. DNA for the CDR3: TGTGCCAGCTCACCTGATTTTGGGGAGGGTTCGCAGTATTTT. Protein sequence: CASSPDFGEGSQYF.

V and J are TRBV20-1 and TRBJ1-1, with TRBD1 identical over 9 bases. Germline V gene lookup returns CDR1 DFQATT and CDR2 SNEGSKA (reference sequence). CDR3 length: 15 residues. V was pared by 3 bases and J by 1 base, with 6 bases of the junction left unmatched. CDR3 in amino acids: CSASGGQGWNTEAFF. DNA for the CDR3: TGCAGTGCTAGTGGGGGACAGGGATGGAACACTGAAGCTTTCTTT.

This chain uses TRBV30 with TRBJ2-5; tentatively, D is TRBD2 (6 bases). The CDR3 is 15 amino acids. The ends were cut back, 2 bases at V and 1 base at J, with 14 bases in the middle. Germline values: CDR1 GTSNPN, CDR2 SVGIG (reference sequence). This CDR3 reads CAWSSETGLQETQYF. The CDR3 DNA reads TGTGCCTGGAGTAGCGAGACGGGACTCCAAGAGACCCAGTACTTC.

The chain carries TRBV2 and TRBJ1-5, with unresolved D. Germline assignment: CDR1 SNHLY and CDR2 FYNNEI. V shed 2 bases and J shed 9 bases, with 17 bases lying between them. This CDR3 contains 15 residues. CDR3 amino acids: CASSENSARDAPQHF. The CDR3 DNA is TGTGCCAGCAGTGAAAATTCCGCCAGAGACGCGCCCCAGCATTTT.

The chain employs TRBV2 and TRBJ2-5; 8 nucleotides match TRBD1. The CDR3 has 14 amino acids. The V segment lost 6 bases and the J segment 3 bases; nucleotides outside the gene matches: 6. CDR1 and CDR2 (germline): SNHLY, FYNNEI. The CDR3 coding sequence is TGTGCCAGCAGCCCAATGACAGGGGAAGAGACCCAGTACTTC. It yields the protein CASSPMTGEETQYF.

The rearrangement joins TRBV24-1 to TRBJ2-3, with 7 bases matching TRBD1. This CDR3 is 19 amino acids long. Germline CDR1 reads KGHDR; CDR2 reads SFDVKD. The junction had 13 bases not matched to a gene; V was cut back by 1 base and J by 1 base. CDR3 amino acids: CATSDFIRGRGDGTDTQYF. The DNA for the CDR3 is TGTGCCACCAGTGATTTCATTAGGGGGCGAGGTGATGGCACAGATACGCAGTATTTT.

The chain couples TRBV4-1 to TRBJ2-3; TRBD1 might be the D (5 bases). CDR1 is MGHRA and CDR2 is YSYEKL in the germline V gene. The CDR3 is 16 amino acids. Trimming removed 0 bases from V and 1 base from J, with 11 bases in between. The CDR3 nucleotides are TGCGCCAGCAGCCAAGATACAGGTTCTGGCACAGATACGCAGTATTTT. Its protein is CASSQDTGSGTDTQYF.

The chain recombines TRBV10-1 with TRBJ1-1; D gene unclear. V dropped 3 bases and J dropped 3 bases, with 8 bases sitting between them. Germline lookup yields CDR1 WNHNN and CDR2 SYGVQD (reference sequence). CDR3 length: 13 residues. CDR3 region: CASSEDGHTEAFF. The CDR3 bases are TGCGCCAGCAGTGAAGACGGGCACACTGAAGCTTTCTTT.

The rearrangement uses TRBV10-3 and TRBJ2-1; perhaps TRBD1 as D (5 bases). The V gene's germline CDR1 is ENHRY and CDR2 SYGVKD. V was cut by 3 bases and J by 4 bases, with 10 bases left in between. The CDR3 runs 14 residues. CDR3 amino acids: CAISERGAYNEQFF. As DNA, the CDR3 is TGTGCCATCAGTGAAAGGGGCGCTTACAATGAGCAGTTCTTC.

The J gene is TRBJ2-1, the V gene TRBV27; D unresolved. Germline CDR1 is MNHEY and CDR2 is SMNVEV (reference sequence). The CDR3 contains 14 residues. V dropped 10 bases and J dropped 8 bases, with 21 bases sitting between them. CDR3 DNA: TGTGCCACCCATCCTAAGGCAGCGAAGCATGAGCAGTTCTTC. Translated: CATHPKAAKHEQFF.

The chain joins TRBV5-5 to TRBJ1-1, with TRBD1 identical over 8 bases. Losses at the gene ends were 2 bases for V and 5 bases for J; bases not matched to a gene: 11. Germline CDR1 is SGHKS and CDR2 is YYEKEE (reference sequence). CDR3 length: 16 amino acids. In nucleotides, the CDR3 is TGTGCCAGCAGCTTTAGGTACAGGGGGATTACAACTGAAGCTTTCTTT. As protein: CASSFRYRGITTEAFF.

The V and J genes are TRBV6-6 and TRBJ1-1; 7 nucleotides line up with TRBD1. The CDR3 is 15 amino acids. CDR1 MNHNY and CDR2 SVGAGI come from the germline V gene (reference sequence). V was clipped by 4 bases and J by 5 bases; unmatched bases: 10. CDR3 sequence reads: CASSSPPTGKTEAFF. The CDR3 DNA reads TGTGCCAGCAGTTCCCCACCGACAGGGAAGACTGAAGCTTTCTTT.